This T cell receptor (beta chain) was observed in a study of blood T cell repertoires in COVID-19. Some clones are missing from TCRdb's copy, which holds only in-frame ones; the method was immunoSEQ multiplex PCR. The sample consists of some 170,000 clones, around 85% of them appearing once. Two negative PCRs, clearance, or symptom resolution characterized the recovered Cohort 3 donors. Material: PBMCs or T cells enriched from blood (not recorded which). The sequence derives from a man in his forties who had recovered from COVID-19.

This CDR3 is CASSQTLQGAYEQYF. In DNA form, the CDR3 reads TGTGCCAGCAGCCAAACCTTGCAGGGGGCCTACGAGCAGTACTTC. The chain carries TRBV4-2 and TRBJ2-7; 7 bases match TRBD1. The V and J ends lost 2 bases and 2 bases, in that order; junction bases with no gene match: 6. Looked up from germline, CDR1 is LGHNA and CDR2 is YNFKEQ. The CDR3 extends over 15 amino acids.